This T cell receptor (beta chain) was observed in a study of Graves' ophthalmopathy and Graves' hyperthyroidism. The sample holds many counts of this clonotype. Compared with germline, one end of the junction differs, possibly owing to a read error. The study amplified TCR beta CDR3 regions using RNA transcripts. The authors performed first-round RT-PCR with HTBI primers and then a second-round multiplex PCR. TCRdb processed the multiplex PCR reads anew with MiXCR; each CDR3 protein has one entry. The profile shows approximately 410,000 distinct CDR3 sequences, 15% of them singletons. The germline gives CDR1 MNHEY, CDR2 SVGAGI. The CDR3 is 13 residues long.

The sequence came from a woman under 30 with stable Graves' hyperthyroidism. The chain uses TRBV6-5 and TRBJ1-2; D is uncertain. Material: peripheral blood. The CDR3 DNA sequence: TGTGCCAGCACTTACCTGGGAACCTATGGCTACACCTTC. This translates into CASTYLGTYGYTF.